These 16 T cell receptor beta chains came from one sample sequenced in a study of cytomegalovirus exposure and HLA in healthy donors. This PCR relied on a set of 60 Vbeta primers and 13 Jbeta primers. Clones were read by immunoSEQ multiplex PCR, and TCRdb kept only the in-frame ones, dropping some. The sample holds 150,000 to 200,000 clones, approximately 81% seen once. Sequencing used PBMCs. Receptors were obtained from a man between 25 and 39 years old in good health and CMV-seropositive.

The CDR3 loop reads CASSHQRLAGSRGAGELFF. CDR3 bases: TGCGCCAGCAGCCATCAAAGACTAGCCGGGAGTCGAGGGGCCGGGGAGCTGTTTTTT. The J gene is TRBJ2-2, the V gene TRBV4-1; the match to TRBD2 covers 7 bases. V shed 3 bases, J shed 6 bases, and the junction held 19 bases outside the gene matches. Germline CDR1 is MGHRA and CDR2 is YSYEKL. This CDR3 spans 19 amino acids.

CDR3 bases: TGTGCCAGCAGAACCCCCGGCAGGGACTATGGCTACACCTTC. Residues: CASRTPGRDYGYTF. J is TRBJ1-2 and V is TRBV5-6; D might be TRBD1 (5 bases). CDR1 and CDR2 (germline): SGHDT, YYEEEE. V dropped 5 bases and J dropped 3 bases, with 14 bases sitting between them. CDR3 length equals 14 residues.

The V call is TRBV2, the J call TRBJ2-1, with D maybe TRBD2 (6 bases). Trimming pared 7 bases from V and 4 bases from J, leaving 20 bases between. Germline V gives CDR1 SNHLY, CDR2 FYNNEI. The CDR3 spans 16 residues. The chain's CDR3 is CASTPLLGRGYNEQFF. In DNA form, the CDR3 reads TGTGCCAGCACCCCCCTATTGGGGCGGGGATACAATGAGCAGTTCTTC.

The chain combines TRBV6-5 with TRBJ1-2, with D perhaps TRBD1 (6 bases). The CDR3 loop spans 13 amino acids. Germline V gives CDR1 MNHEY, CDR2 SVGAGI. Trimming took off 6 bases at V and 4 bases at J, with 12 bases between the two ends. The CDR3: CASSLRGLYGYTF. For the CDR3, the DNA is TGTGCCAGCAGCCTCAGGGGTCTCTATGGCTACACCTTC.

V usage is TRBV23-1 and J usage is TRBJ1-2, with 7 bases fitting TRBD1. TRBV23-1 is labeled an ORF, and its function is uncertain. The J segment lost 8 bases and the V segment lost 4 bases, leaving 19 bases of the junction unmatched. The CDR3 contains 17 residues. CDR3 region: CASSPPPDRTRVYGYTF. In DNA, the CDR3 is TGCGCCAGCAGTCCCCCCCCGGACAGGACCAGGGTCTACGGCTACACCTTC.

The V gene is TRBV9, the J gene TRBJ2-3; D unresolved. The germline CDR1 and CDR2 sequences are SGDLS and YYNGEE. Trimming left V 3 bases short and J 5 bases short, with 7 bases between. This CDR3 spans 12 amino acids. CDR3 protein: CASSAFLDTQYF. CDR3 nucleotide sequence: TGTGCCAGCAGCGCCTTTTTAGATACGCAGTATTTT. Together with reference TRBV9 and TRBJ2-3, the CDR3 gives the full variable domain: DSGVTQTPKHLITATGQRVTLRCSPRSGDLSVYWYQQSLDQGLQFLIQYYNGEERAKGNILERFSAQQFPDLHSELNLSSLELGDSALYFCASSAFLDTQYFGPGTRLTVL.

This clone is a singleton in its sample. The gene calls are TRBV11-2 and TRBJ1-5, with 8 nucleotides matching TRBD1. The junction had 7 bases not matched to a gene; V was cut back by 5 bases and J by 4 bases. Germline CDR1 SGHAT, CDR2 FQNNGV. The CDR3 runs 15 residues. CDR3 residues: CASSTGGELNQPQHF. The CDR3, as DNA: TGTGCCAGCAGCACAGGGGGGGAGTTGAATCAGCCCCAGCATTTT.

This clone appeared many times. This chain connects TRBV6-5 to TRBJ1-2; possibly TRBD1 for D (5 bases). With 0 bases removed from V and 3 bases from J, the gap between germline ends came to 14 bases. The V gene's germline CDR1 is MNHEY and CDR2 SVGAGI. This CDR3 spans 16 amino acids. In DNA form, the CDR3 reads TGTGCCAGCAGTTACTCCGGGGGGGTAACATACTATGGCTACACCTTC. Protein sequence: CASSYSGGVTYYGYTF.

This chain uses TRBV29-1 with TRBJ2-1; no reliable D call. Trimming removed 7 bases at V and 2 bases at J, with 15 bases between. There are 14 residues in the CDR3. The germline CDR1 and CDR2 sequences are SQVTM and ANQGSEA. CDR3 sequence: CSAPRFPPYNEQFF. CDR3 DNA sequence: TGCAGCGCTCCTAGATTCCCTCCCTACAATGAGCAGTTCTTC.

The chain employs TRBV7-9 and TRBJ2-2; TRBD2 aligns across 9 bases. The CDR3 has 18 amino acids. With V trimmed by 2 bases and J by 0 bases, 7 bases remained unmatched. Germline CDR1 and CDR2: SEHNR and FQNEAQ (reference sequence). The CDR3 region is CASSLPTSGFANTGELFF. The CDR3 DNA reads TGTGCCAGCAGCTTACCGACTAGCGGCTTCGCGAACACCGGGGAGCTGTTTTTT.

V usage is TRBV5-4 and J usage is TRBJ2-7; D is possibly TRBD2 (6 bases). The V gene's germline CDR1 is SGHNT and CDR2 YYREEE (reference sequence). Between the trimmed V and J ends, which lost 1 base and 6 bases, there was a span of 14 bases. This CDR3 is 14 amino acids long. CDR3 DNA sequence: TGTGCCAGCAGCTTGCGGGGGTTTGATGGCGAGCAGTACGTC. Encoded protein: CASSLRGFDGEQYV.

The genes are TRBV2 and TRBJ1-5; no definite D call. Trimming took 3 bases from V and 5 from J, leaving 11 bases between them. This CDR3 spans 14 amino acids. Looked up from germline, CDR1 is SNHLY and CDR2 is FYNNEI. CDR3 loop: CASSEVRVYQPQHF. Written as DNA, the CDR3 is TGTGCCAGCAGTGAGGTTCGGGTCTATCAGCCCCAGCATTTT.

The chain employs TRBV29-1 and TRBJ1-3; possibly TRBD1 for D (5 bases). The CDR3 extends over 13 amino acids. V was clipped by 5 bases and J by 2 bases, with 10 bases between them. CDR1 is SQVTM, CDR2 ANQGSEA, per germline. CDR3 in DNA: TGCAGCGTTCAAAGGGGAACTGGAAACACCATATATTTT. Encoded protein: CSVQRGTGNTIYF.

This chain uses TRBV5-6 with TRBJ2-3, with TRBD1 matching 10 bases. Per germline, CDR1 SGHDT and CDR2 YYEEEE. V lost 1 base to trimming and J lost 6 bases; unmatched junction nucleotides: 5. The CDR3 loop spans 15 amino acids. CDR3 residues: CASSLLGQGFDTQYF. CDR3 nucleotide sequence: TGTGCCAGCAGCTTGCTGGGACAGGGGTTCGATACGCAGTATTTT.

With regard to this clone: Its ends do not fully match the called genes, so a read error is possible. This sequence joins TRBV9 and TRBJ1-1; D is unclear. Germline CDR1 is SGDLS and CDR2 is YYNGEE. The length of the CDR3 is 8 residues. CDR3 residues: CASSPTVF. CDR3 coding DNA: TGTGCCAGCAGCCCCACGGTCTTT. Together with reference TRBV9 and TRBJ1-1, the CDR3 gives the full variable domain: DSGVTQTPKHLITATGQRVTLRCSPRSGDLSVYWYQQSLDQGLQFLIQYYNGEERAKGNILERFSAQQFPDLHSELNLSSLELGDSALYFCASSPTVFGQGTRLTVV.

This clone was seen a few times. V usage is TRBV5-1 and J usage is TRBJ1-1; TRBD1 is a possible D gene (5 bases). The CDR3 sequence is 14 residues long. The germline gives CDR1 SGHRS, CDR2 YFSETQ. V was clipped by 2 bases and J by 4 bases, with 12 bases between them. As DNA, the CDR3 is TGCGCCAGCAGCTTTGCCGGGGGGACCACTGAAGCTTTCTTT. It translates to CASSFAGGTTEAFF.